The entry that follows covers one T cell receptor beta chain sequence. Its antigen is as yet unknown. This entry comes from a study of T cell responses to AZD1222 COVID-19 vaccine. Data came from immunoSEQ multiplex PCR; TCRdb stores just in-frame clones and leaves some out. The table records 110,000 or so clones, 70% to 90% of them present only once. This CDR3 contains 17 residues. The germline CDR1 and CDR2 sequences are LNHDA and SQIVND (reference sequence). V lost 3 bases and J lost 0, with 12 bases in between. Findings of the study overall: Compared with day 0, the breadth and depth of the Spike-specific TCR repertoire rose significantly after two doses of AZD1222. Clonal diversity was possibly underestimated, and the donors were mostly white British, with more females.

The genes are TRBV19 and TRBJ1-6; D is undetermined. The TCR was taken from an adult who received the AZD1222 COVID-19 vaccine. The sequenced sample was peripheral blood, obtained 28 days after the second AZD1222 dose. The CDR3 loop is CASSIDSGSSYNSPLHF. In nucleotides, the CDR3 is TGTGCCAGTAGTATTGATAGTGGAAGCTCCTATAATTCACCCCTCCACTTT.